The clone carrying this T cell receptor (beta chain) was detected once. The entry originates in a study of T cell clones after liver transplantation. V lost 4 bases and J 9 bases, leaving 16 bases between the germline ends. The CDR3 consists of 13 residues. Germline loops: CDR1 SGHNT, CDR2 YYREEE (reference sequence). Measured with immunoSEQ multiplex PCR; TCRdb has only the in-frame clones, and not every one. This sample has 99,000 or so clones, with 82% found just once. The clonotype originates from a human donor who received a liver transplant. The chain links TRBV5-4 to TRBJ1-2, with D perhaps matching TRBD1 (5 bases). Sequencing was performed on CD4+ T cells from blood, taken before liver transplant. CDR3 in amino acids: CASSERDLGSYTF. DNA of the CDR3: TGTGCCAGCAGCGAGCGGGACTTAGGGAGCTACACCTTC.